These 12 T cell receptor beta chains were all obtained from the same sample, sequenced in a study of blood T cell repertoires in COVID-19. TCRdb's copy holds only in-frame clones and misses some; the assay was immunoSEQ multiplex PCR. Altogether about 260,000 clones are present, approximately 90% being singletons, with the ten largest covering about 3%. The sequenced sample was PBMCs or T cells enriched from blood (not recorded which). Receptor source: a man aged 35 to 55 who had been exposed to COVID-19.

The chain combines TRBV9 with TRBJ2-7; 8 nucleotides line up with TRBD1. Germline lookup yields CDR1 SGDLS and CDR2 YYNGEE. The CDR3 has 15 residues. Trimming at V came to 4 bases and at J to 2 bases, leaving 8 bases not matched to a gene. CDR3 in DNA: TGTGCCAGCAGCCCAGAGTCGGGACAGGCCTACGAGCAGTACTTC. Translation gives CASSPESGQAYEQYF.

DNA for the CDR3: TGTGCCAGCAGTTCACAGATGACTACCTACGAGCAGTACTTC. Its protein product is CASSSQMTTYEQYF. The J gene is TRBJ2-7, the V gene TRBV28; the D gene is possibly TRBD2 (5 bases). Trimming cost V 4 bases and J 2 bases, with 12 bases left between them. Germline V gives CDR1 MDHEN, CDR2 SYDVKM. This CDR3 has 14 residues.

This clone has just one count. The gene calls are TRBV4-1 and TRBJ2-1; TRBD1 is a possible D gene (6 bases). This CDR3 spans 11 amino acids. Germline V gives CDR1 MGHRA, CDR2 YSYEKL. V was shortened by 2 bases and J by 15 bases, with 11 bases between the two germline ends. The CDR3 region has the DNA TGCGCCAGCAGCCAATCAGGGGCTTGGTTCTTC. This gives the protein CASSQSGAWFF.

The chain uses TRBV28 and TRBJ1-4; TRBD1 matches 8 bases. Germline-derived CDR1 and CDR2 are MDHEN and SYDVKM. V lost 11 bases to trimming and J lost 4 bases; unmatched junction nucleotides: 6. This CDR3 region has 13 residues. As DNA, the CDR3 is TGTGCCGCGGAAGACAGGGGTAATGAAAAACTGTTTTTT. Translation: CAAEDRGNEKLFF.

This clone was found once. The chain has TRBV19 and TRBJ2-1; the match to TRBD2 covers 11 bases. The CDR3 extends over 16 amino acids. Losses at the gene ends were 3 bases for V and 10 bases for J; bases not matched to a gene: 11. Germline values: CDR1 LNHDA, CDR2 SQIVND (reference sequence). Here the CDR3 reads CASSILRASGRSEQFF. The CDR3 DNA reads TGTGCCAGTAGTATCTTGAGGGCTAGCGGGAGGTCAGAGCAGTTCTTC. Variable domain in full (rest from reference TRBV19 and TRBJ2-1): DGGITQSPKYLFRKEGQNVTLSCEQNLNHDAMYWYRQDPGQGLRLIYYSQIVNDFQKGDIAEGYSVSREKKESFPLTVTSAQKNPTAFYLCASSILRASGRSEQFFGPGTRLTVL.

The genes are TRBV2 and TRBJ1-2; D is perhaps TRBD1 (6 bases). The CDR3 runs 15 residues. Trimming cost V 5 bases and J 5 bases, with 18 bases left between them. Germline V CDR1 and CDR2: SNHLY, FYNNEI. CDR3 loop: CASSNSKDSPYGYTF. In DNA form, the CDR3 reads TGTGCCAGCAGTAATTCAAAGGACAGCCCTTATGGCTACACCTTC. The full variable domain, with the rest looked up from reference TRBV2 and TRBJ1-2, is EPEVTQTPSHQVTQMGQEVILRCVPISNHLYFYWYRQILGQKVEFLVSFYNNEISEKSEIFDDQFSVERPDGSNFTLKIRSTKLEDSAMYFCASSNSKDSPYGYTFGSGTRLTVV.

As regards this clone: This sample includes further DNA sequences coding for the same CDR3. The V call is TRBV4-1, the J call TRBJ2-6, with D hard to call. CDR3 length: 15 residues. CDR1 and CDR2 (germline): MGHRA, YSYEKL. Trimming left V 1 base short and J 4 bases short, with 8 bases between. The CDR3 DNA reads TGCGCCAGCAGCCAAGTAGCTTCCGGGGCCAACGTCCTGACTTTC. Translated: CASSQVASGANVLTF.

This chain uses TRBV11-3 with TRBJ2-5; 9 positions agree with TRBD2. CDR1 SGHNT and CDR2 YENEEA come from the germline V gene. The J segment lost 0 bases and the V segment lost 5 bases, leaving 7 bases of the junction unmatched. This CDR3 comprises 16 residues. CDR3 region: CASSPSGGRDQETQYF. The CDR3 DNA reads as TGTGCCAGCAGCCCGAGTGGCGGGAGGGACCAAGAGACCCAGTACTTC.

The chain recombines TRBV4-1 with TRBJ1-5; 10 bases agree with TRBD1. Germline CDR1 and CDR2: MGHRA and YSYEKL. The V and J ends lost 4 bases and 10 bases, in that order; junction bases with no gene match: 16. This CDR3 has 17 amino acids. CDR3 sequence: CASSRSRRDRGFQPQHF. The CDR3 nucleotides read TGCGCCAGCAGCCGATCCCGTCGGGACAGGGGCTTCCAACCCCAGCATTTT.

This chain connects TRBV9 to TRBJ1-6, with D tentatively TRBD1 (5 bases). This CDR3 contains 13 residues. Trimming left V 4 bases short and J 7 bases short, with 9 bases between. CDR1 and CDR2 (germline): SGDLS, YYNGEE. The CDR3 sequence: CASSSRQNSPLHF. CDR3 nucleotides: TGTGCCAGCAGCTCTCGACAGAATTCACCCCTCCACTTT.

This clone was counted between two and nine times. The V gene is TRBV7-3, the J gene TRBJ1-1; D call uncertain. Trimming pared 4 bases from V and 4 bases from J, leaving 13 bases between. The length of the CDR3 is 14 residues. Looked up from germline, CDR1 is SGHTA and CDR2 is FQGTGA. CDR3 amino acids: CASSSHDGSTEAFF. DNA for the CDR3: TGTGCCAGCAGCTCCCACGACGGGAGCACTGAAGCTTTCTTT. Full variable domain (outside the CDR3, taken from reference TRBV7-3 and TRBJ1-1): GAGVSQTPSNKVTEKGKYVELRCDPISGHTALYWYRQSLGQGPEFLIYFQGTGAADDSGLPNDRFFAVRPEGSVSTLKIQRTERGDSAVYLCASSSHDGSTEAFFGQGTRLTVV.

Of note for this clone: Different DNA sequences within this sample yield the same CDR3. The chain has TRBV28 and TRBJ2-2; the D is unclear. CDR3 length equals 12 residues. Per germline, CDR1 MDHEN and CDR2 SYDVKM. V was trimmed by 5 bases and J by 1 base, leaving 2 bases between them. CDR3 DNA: TGTGCCAGCAGTCTGAACACCGGGGAGCTGTTTTTT. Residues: CASSLNTGELFF.